This TCR beta chain derives from a study of T cells in localized non-small cell lung cancer. The study, taken as a whole, reports: Only one tumor region went through sequencing, so heterogeneity may still be there. With higher T cell density in blood came longer overall survival. A median about 62 of the top 100 tumor clones appeared in adjacent lung.

The CDR3 is 17 amino acids. CDR1 KGHSH and CDR2 LQKENI come from the germline V gene. The J segment lost 2 bases and the V segment lost 0 bases, leaving 9 bases of the junction unmatched. A remark on this clone: What it binds is unknown.

Here immunoSEQ multiplex PCR was the method, and the copy in TCRdb shows in-frame clones only, minus some. The sample includes roughly 89,000 clones, roughly 90% of them seen just once. The source was PBMCs, collected before any cancer treatment. The V gene is TRBV18, the J gene TRBJ2-5; 7 positions agree with TRBD2. The sequence came from a woman aged 40 to 75 with stage II squamous cell lung carcinoma. The CDR3 DNA is TGTGCCAGCTCACCACCAACGCCCGGACTAGTACAAGAGACCCAGTACTTC. It encodes CASSPPTPGLVQETQYF.